The TCR beta chain under discussion was sequenced for a study of graft-versus-host responses after intestinal transplantation. General study results and limits: Researchers found peak circulating GvH clone levels linked to early post-transplant HvG declines. Ileal or blood samples showed some GvH clones first, and such clones were also found in recipient marrow. Allograft clonal ratios (graft-versus-host to host-versus-graft) were high in patients who had graft-donor T cell macrochimerism.

Per germline, CDR1 ENHRY and CDR2 SYGVKD. This CDR3 has 11 residues. V was pared by 10 bases and J by 3 bases, with 10 bases between. Here immunoSEQ multiplex PCR was the method, and the copy in TCRdb shows in-frame clones only, minus some. The sample holds approximately 37,000 clones; 87% are singletons and the top ten take more than 15%. Intraepithelial lymphocytes and lamina propria lymphocytes were released through processing of graft tissue. For this clone: What it binds is unknown.

The chain combines TRBV10-3 with TRBJ2-7; D is ambiguous. This receptor was taken from a human patient who received an intestinal transplant, so some T cells may come from the graft donor. Sequenced material: ileum tissue, taken almost 210 days after intestinal transplant. The CDR3 loop is CATSPNYEQYF. The CDR3 region has the DNA TGTGCCACCAGCCCCAACTACGAGCAGTACTTC.